Detailed here is one T cell receptor (beta chain). Its antigen is not identified. Assay: immunoSEQ multiplex PCR; the TCRdb copy retains only in-frame clones and omits some. The repertoire consists of approximately 2,000,000 clones, with 85% to 95% occurring once and the leading ten covering approximately 0.39%. V lost 4 bases to trimming and J lost 3 bases; unmatched junction nucleotides: 7. Per the germline V gene, CDR1 is MGHRA and CDR2 is YSYEKL. The CDR3 spans 15 residues. The data were taken from a study of shared clonotypes between healthy human individuals. Whole-study results and caveats: Tissues were not sampled, only blood, and their repertoires likely differ. Richness estimates generally favored naive over memory subsets.

CD4+ cells were split into CD45RA+ naive and CD45RA-negative memory subsets. The J gene is TRBJ2-7, the V gene TRBV4-1, with 9 bases fitting TRBD2. This TCR was sampled from a man younger than 35 in good health. Some clones in this sample may be carry-over from other donors' samples. The sequenced sample consisted of naive CD4+ T cells from PBMCs. Subset denoted: CD45RA+ positively selected. CDR3 region: CASSLTSGASYEQYF. The CDR3 DNA follows: TGCGCCAGCAGCCTGACTAGCGGAGCCAGCTACGAGCAGTACTTC.